A single sample gave rise to the 29 T cell receptor beta chains below, sequenced in a study of cytomegalovirus exposure and HLA in healthy donors. Vbeta (60) and Jbeta (13) primers were used in the PCR. The assay was immunoSEQ multiplex PCR, and TCRdb's table has in-frame clones only and misses some. The sample holds almost 80,000 clones, 67% seen once. The specimen sequenced was PBMCs. The receptors here all came from a woman aged 45 to 65 in good health and CMV-seropositive.

The chain joins TRBV18 to TRBJ2-2, with a possible D match to TRBD1 (6 bases). Trimming removed 2 bases from V and 6 bases from J, with 16 bases in between. The CDR3 loop spans 16 amino acids. Germline V gene data show CDR1 as KGHSH and CDR2 as LQKENI. The CDR3: CASSPITPGVPGELFF. The CDR3, as DNA: TGTGCCAGCTCACCAATCACGCCAGGGGTTCCCGGGGAGCTGTTTTTT.

The rearrangement uses TRBV27 and TRBJ2-2, with D uncertain. Trimming removed 3 bases at V and 0 bases at J, with 8 bases between. The germline V gene has CDR1 MNHEY and CDR2 SMNVEV (reference sequence). The CDR3 runs to 15 residues. The CDR3 here is CASSLSRPNTGELFF. CDR3 sequence (DNA): TGTGCCAGCAGTTTGTCTAGGCCGAACACCGGGGAGCTGTTTTTT.

This rearrangement joins TRBV29-1 to TRBJ1-4; tentatively, D is TRBD1 (5 bases). CDR3 length equals 13 residues. From germline, CDR1 is SQVTM and CDR2 ANQGSEA. V shed 4 bases and J shed 5 bases, with 11 bases lying between them. In nucleotides, the CDR3 is TGCAGCGTTGTGGCAGGGTGGAATGAAAAACTGTTTTTT. The encoded protein is CSVVAGWNEKLFF.

Judged by abundance, this clone is medium-sized. The gene calls are TRBV12-5 and TRBJ2-7; D possibly corresponds to TRBD1 (6 bases). Germline values: CDR1 LGHNT, CDR2 FRNRAP. The CDR3 consists of 15 residues. V was shortened by 7 bases and J by 2 bases, with 18 bases between the two germline ends. The CDR3 bases are TGTGCTAGTGCCCCCGCTATGGGACACCCCTACGAGCAGTACGTC. This codes for CASAPAMGHPYEQYV.

In DNA form, the CDR3 reads TGTGCCAGCAGTTTAACCGGGACAGGGGCTAACCAGCCCCAGCATTTT. It specifies CASSLTGTGANQPQHF. The gene calls are TRBV28 and TRBJ1-5; 10 bases line up with TRBD1. The CDR3 loop spans 16 amino acids. Germline values: CDR1 MDHEN, CDR2 SYDVKM. The V and J ends lost 2 bases and 7 bases, in that order; junction bases with no gene match: 8.

The CDR3 is CASSSQGATITTEAFF. The CDR3 DNA reads as TGTGCCAGCAGCTCCCAGGGGGCGACCATCACGACTGAAGCTTTCTTT. V and J are TRBV7-9 and TRBJ1-1; TRBD1 matches 8 bases. Germline V gives CDR1 SEHNR, CDR2 FQNEAQ (reference sequence). With 4 bases clipped from V and 5 bases from J, the junction kept 12 bases outside the gene matches. This CDR3 region has 16 residues.

This clone was observed a handful of times. The chain employs TRBV11-3 and TRBJ2-5, with D possibly matching TRBD1 (7 bases). The germline V gene encodes CDR1 SGHNT and CDR2 YENEEA. V lost 8 bases and J lost 4, with 20 bases in between. The CDR3 totals 15 residues. Written as DNA, the CDR3 is TGTGCCAGCGCTCAAGGGGGCGGGGTCCGAGAGACCCAGTACTTC. Protein sequence: CASAQGGGVRETQYF.

This CDR3 reads CASRESGVWGETQYF. The CDR3 coding sequence is TGTGCCAGCCGAGAATCAGGGGTTTGGGGAGAGACCCAGTACTTC. This chain connects TRBV6-1 to TRBJ2-5; D may be TRBD1 (6 bases). Trimming took off 8 bases at V and 4 bases at J, with 20 bases between the two ends. The germline V gene has CDR1 MNHNS and CDR2 SASEGT. The CDR3 length is 15 residues.

This rearrangement joins TRBV28 to TRBJ1-4, with D perhaps matching TRBD1 (6 bases). The CDR3 is 14 residues long. The V gene's germline CDR1 is MDHEN and CDR2 SYDVKM. With 8 bases removed from V and 6 bases from J, the gap between germline ends came to 16 bases. The CDR3: CASPVDRKDEKLFF. The CDR3 nucleotides read TGTGCCAGCCCCGTTGACAGGAAAGATGAAAAACTGTTTTTT. The whole variable domain, remainder taken from reference TRBV28 and TRBJ1-4, is DVKVTQSSRYLVKRTGEKVFLECVQDMDHENMFWYRQDPGLGLRLIYFSYDVKMKEKGDIPEGYSVSREKKERFSLILESASTNQTSMYLCASPVDRKDEKLFFGSGTQLSVL.

V and J are TRBV19 and TRBJ2-1, with 7 bases that match TRBD2. Germline CDR1 reads LNHDA; CDR2 reads SQIVND (reference sequence). The CDR3 is 16 amino acids. V was pared by 6 bases and J by 4 bases, with 12 bases of the junction left unmatched. CDR3 sequence reads: CASSYGGGGSYNEQFF. The CDR3 DNA is TGTGCCAGTAGCTATGGCGGGGGAGGGTCTTACAATGAGCAGTTCTTC.

This chain joins TRBV6-1 and TRBJ2-7; 10 nucleotides agree with TRBD2. J lost 0 bases, V lost 7 bases, and 6 bases had no gene match. This CDR3 comprises 15 residues. Germline V gene sequence: CDR1 MNHNS, CDR2 SASEGT. This chain's CDR3 is CASTDTSGDSYEQYF. The CDR3 DNA follows: TGTGCCAGCACCGACACTAGCGGGGACTCCTACGAGCAGTACTTC.

This clone was counted between two and nine times. This chain joins TRBV5-1 and TRBJ1-3, with 7 bases aligning to TRBD1. V lost 2 bases to trimming and J lost 0 bases; unmatched junction nucleotides: 5. Per the germline V gene, CDR1 is SGHRS and CDR2 is YFSETQ. The CDR3 length is 16 residues. CDR3 DNA sequence: TGCGCCAGCAGCTTATCCAGGGACAGCTCTGGAAACACCATATATTTT. As protein: CASSLSRDSSGNTIYF.

The chain recombines TRBV18 with TRBJ1-5, with TRBD1 as a possible D gene (5 bases). Germline V CDR1 and CDR2: KGHSH, LQKENI. The germline V and J ends were trimmed by 4 bases and 5 bases, with 6 bases remaining between them. The CDR3 covers 12 residues. The CDR3 is CASSLGDQPQHF. In DNA form, the CDR3 reads TGTGCCAGCTCACTAGGGGATCAGCCCCAGCATTTT.

There are a few counts of this clone. This chain connects TRBV6-4 to TRBJ1-3; D may be TRBD1 (6 bases). V gave up 6 bases and J gave up 0 bases, with 18 bases separating them. The CDR3 covers 17 residues. Germline CDR1 and CDR2: MRHNA and SNTAGT. For the CDR3, the DNA is TGTGCCAGCAGCTACAGGGACGGGTTAAGCTCTGGAAACACCATATATTTT. Its translation is CASSYRDGLSSGNTIYF.

The chain is built from TRBV2 and TRBJ2-2; 7 bases fit TRBD2. This CDR3 comprises 17 residues. Trimming at V came to 0 bases and at J to 6 bases, leaving 10 bases not matched to a gene. Germline V CDR1 and CDR2: SNHLY, FYNNEI. In nucleotides, the CDR3 is TGTGCCAGCAGTGAAGCGCGGGGTAGCGGGCTCGCCGGGGAGCTGTTTTTT. This codes for CASSEARGSGLAGELFF.

This clone was counted between two and nine times. Written as DNA, the CDR3 is TGTGCCAGTAGTATATGGGACAGCGCAGATACGCAGTATTTT. Its protein product is CASSIWDSADTQYF. The chain recombines TRBV19 with TRBJ2-3, with 7 bases identical to TRBD1. The CDR3 extends over 14 amino acids. Germline V CDR1 and CDR2: LNHDA, SQIVND (reference sequence). The trim removed 2 bases at V and 4 bases at J, leaving 3 bases unmatched.

This chain connects TRBV5-1 to TRBJ2-3; 14 nucleotides align to TRBD2. Per germline, CDR1 SGHRS and CDR2 YFSETQ. CDR3 size: 20 residues. After removal of 0 bases from V and 5 bases from J, the junction contained 14 bases not matched to a gene. The CDR3 protein is CASSLDPIETSGGAEDTQYF. CDR3 bases: TGCGCCAGCAGCTTGGACCCTATAGAGACTAGCGGGGGGGCGGAAGATACGCAGTATTTT. Together with reference TRBV5-1 and TRBJ2-3, the CDR3 gives the full variable domain: KAGVTQTPRYLIKTRGQQVTLSCSPISGHRSVSWYQQTPGQGLQFLFEYFSETQRNKGNFPGRFSGRQFSNSRSEMNVSTLELGDSALYLCASSLDPIETSGGAEDTQYFGPGTRLTVL.

The V and J genes are TRBV19 and TRBJ1-6, with D possibly being TRBD1 (6 bases). The CDR3 is 15 residues long. V lost 4 bases to trimming and J lost 7 bases, with 14 bases between them. Germline CDR1 and CDR2: LNHDA and SQIVND (reference sequence). CDR3 amino acids: CASSTKGGANSPLHF. For the CDR3, the DNA is TGTGCCAGTAGTACAAAGGGGGGGGCAAATTCACCCCTCCACTTT.

The chain joins TRBV5-1 to TRBJ2-5, with 10 nucleotides matching TRBD1. Trimming took 4 bases from V and 3 from J; bases not matched to a gene: 9. Germline lookup yields CDR1 SGHRS and CDR2 YFSETQ. The CDR3 runs to 16 residues. CDR3 protein: CASSQGTGVYEETQYF. The CDR3 bases are TGCGCCAGCAGCCAAGGGACAGGGGTGTACGAAGAGACCCAGTACTTC.

The chain uses TRBV6-1 and TRBJ2-7, with D maybe TRBD2 (6 bases). This CDR3 has 13 amino acids. Germline V gives CDR1 MNHNS, CDR2 SASEGT. V lost 6 bases to trimming and J lost 3 bases, with 12 bases between them. CDR3 sequence: CASRMGLNYEQYF. The CDR3 DNA sequence: TGTGCCAGCAGGATGGGACTTAACTACGAGCAGTACTTC.

This chain connects TRBV7-3 to TRBJ1-1, with D hard to call. This CDR3 has 14 residues. CDR1 is SGHTA and CDR2 is FQGTGA in the germline V gene. V lost 1 base and J 4 bases, leaving 10 bases between the germline ends. CDR3 loop: CASSLISSGTEAFF. CDR3 sequence (DNA): TGTGCCAGCAGCTTAATCTCATCGGGCACTGAAGCTTTCTTT.

J is TRBJ1-1 and V is TRBV4-1, with 8 bases aligning to TRBD1. This CDR3 has 14 amino acids. The germline gives CDR1 MGHRA, CDR2 YSYEKL. Trimming cost V 8 bases and J 1 base; bases outside gene matches: 6. The CDR3 region is CASGIQGGNTEAFF. The CDR3 DNA follows: TGCGCCAGCGGTATACAGGGGGGGAACACTGAAGCTTTCTTT.

This chain joins TRBV6-5 and TRBJ2-2, with D possibly being TRBD1 (5 bases). Germline assignment: CDR1 MNHEY and CDR2 SVGAGI. There are 14 residues in the CDR3. V shed 7 bases and J shed 5 bases, with 14 bases lying between them. The CDR3, as DNA: TGTGCCAGCACCCCGCTAGGGGCGACCGGGGAGCTGTTTTTT. It is translated as CASTPLGATGELFF.

V usage is TRBV7-3 and J usage is TRBJ2-2; D ambiguous. CDR3 length: 15 amino acids. The V end was cut by 4 bases, the J end by 2 bases, with 11 bases between. Looked up from germline, CDR1 is SGHTA and CDR2 is FQGTGA. The CDR3 protein is CASSSSAPNTGELFF. The CDR3 DNA reads as TGTGCCAGCAGCTCAAGCGCCCCAAACACCGGGGAGCTGTTTTTT.

This clone occurred a few times. V gene TRBV7-9 combines with J gene TRBJ1-3; 9 positions agree with TRBD1. The length of the CDR3 is 15 residues. Germline CDR1 reads SEHNR; CDR2 reads FQNEAQ (reference sequence). Trimming at V came to 1 base and at J to 5 bases, leaving 3 bases not matched to a gene. The CDR3 sequence is CASSLEGTGRNTIYF. In nucleotides, the CDR3 is TGTGCCAGCAGCTTAGAAGGGACAGGGAGAAACACCATATATTTT.

The chain uses TRBV19 and TRBJ1-5; 7 nucleotides match TRBD1. The CDR3 is 16 amino acids. Germline V gives CDR1 LNHDA, CDR2 SQIVND (reference sequence). V shed 8 bases and J 0 bases; nucleotides not matched to a gene: 10. The DNA for the CDR3 is TGTGCCAGTTCCCTGACAGGGACAACTAGCAATCAGCCCCAGCATTTT. This sequence encodes CASSLTGTTSNQPQHF. Complete variable domain (other parts from reference TRBV19 and TRBJ1-5): DGGITQSPKYLFRKEGQNVTLSCEQNLNHDAMYWYRQDPGQGLRLIYYSQIVNDFQKGDIAEGYSVSREKKESFPLTVTSAQKNPTAFYLCASSLTGTTSNQPQHFGDGTRLSIL.

With regard to this clone: One end of the junction fails to match germline, which may point to a read error. Here the CDR3 reads CASSLRGTNTEALF. Written as DNA, the CDR3 is TGTGCCAGCAGCTTAAGGGGAACGAACACTGAAGCTCTCTTT. The rearrangement links TRBV11-2 to TRBJ1-1; possible D gene TRBD1, 5 bases. Germline CDR1 is SGHAT and CDR2 is FQNNGV. The CDR3 loop spans 14 amino acids.

This clone was picked up a small number of times. The genes are TRBV5-1 and TRBJ2-5, with a possible D match to TRBD1 (6 bases). Germline-derived CDR1 and CDR2 are SGHRS and YFSETQ. Trimming left V 5 bases short and J 2 bases short, with 13 bases between. This CDR3 spans 14 amino acids. The CDR3 nucleotides read TGCGCCAGCAGGACCGGACAGATACAAGAGACCCAGTACTTC. Translating gives CASRTGQIQETQYF.

This clone is a singleton in its sample. This rearrangement joins TRBV7-9 to TRBJ1-2, with a weak D call TRBD1 (5 bases). The V gene's germline CDR1 is SEHNR and CDR2 FQNEAQ (reference sequence). The V gene lost 2 bases and the J gene lost 8 bases, with 15 bases spanning the gap. The CDR3 has 14 residues. The CDR3, as DNA: TGTGCCAGCAGCTTATTACCACAGGTTGGCGGCTACACCTTC. This translates into CASSLLPQVGGYTF.